A single sample gave rise to the 30 T cell receptor beta chains below, sequenced in a study of cytomegalovirus exposure and HLA in healthy donors (dated by TCRdb to about 2017). Receptor libraries were prepared by the immunoSEQ multiplex PCR assay. A mixture of 60 forward primers for TCR Vbeta segments and 13 reverse primers for TCR Jbeta segments was used in the multiplex PCR. TCRdb took this table from immuneACCESS and kept in-frame rearrangements with V and J called. Such tables lack part of the clones; where checked against another copy, unresolved V genes explain under half of the gap, and the rest is unexplained. For this sample there are around 99,000 clones; around 77% appear just once. More than 3% of the sample goes to the ten largest clones. Material for sequencing was PBMCs. Source of these receptors: a middle-aged man in good health and CMV-seronegative.

Worth noting for this clone: The identical CDR3 is also encoded by other nucleotide sequences in the sample. This chain connects TRBV5-1 to TRBJ1-2; TRBD1 might be the D (5 bases). The CDR3 runs 14 residues. V was pared by 2 bases and J by 1 base, with 9 bases between. Per germline, CDR1 SGHRS and CDR2 YFSETQ. The CDR3 here is CASSLSGGNYGYTF. The CDR3 nucleotides are TGCGCCAGCAGCTTATCCGGGGGTAACTATGGCTACACCTTC.

The V and J genes are TRBV15 and TRBJ2-5, with D unclear. Germline CDR1 is LNHNV and CDR2 is YYDKDF (reference sequence). V was clipped by 0 bases and J by 2 bases, with 13 bases between them. This CDR3 contains 16 residues. The CDR3 nucleotides read TGTGCCACCAGCAGAGATATAACTGGCGGACAAGAGACCCAGTACTTC. Its protein product is CATSRDITGGQETQYF.

The V and J genes are TRBV16 and TRBJ2-7; 8 nucleotides match TRBD1. The CDR3 spans 16 residues. After removal of 3 bases from V and 1 base from J, the junction contained 8 bases not matched to a gene. The germline V gene has CDR1 KGHSY and CDR2 FQNENV. The CDR3 DNA follows: TGTGCCAGCAGCCAGGCCGGGACAGGTTCGTCCTACGAGCAGTACTTC. It codes for CASSQAGTGSSYEQYF.

V gene TRBV30 combines with J gene TRBJ1-5; 7 nucleotides line up with TRBD1. The V gene's germline CDR1 is GTSNPN and CDR2 SVGIG (reference sequence). The J segment lost 2 bases and the V segment lost 0 bases, leaving 4 bases of the junction unmatched. This CDR3 has 15 amino acids. As DNA, the CDR3 is TGTGCCTGGAGTGTAGGGGACAGAGGCAATCAGCCCCAGCATTTT. It yields the protein CAWSVGDRGNQPQHF. The variable domain in full, with the rest retrieved from reference TRBV30 and TRBJ1-5, is SQTIHQWPATLVQPVGSPLSLECTVEGTSNPNLYWYRQAAGRGLQLLFYSVGIGQISSEVPQNLSASRPQDRQFILSSKKLLLSDSGFYLCAWSVGDRGNQPQHFGDGTRLSIL.

CDR3 sequence (DNA): TGTGCCAGCAGCTTGGCCGGCAGGAGAGGGCAGCCCCAGCATTTT. Translated, it gives CASSLAGRRGQPQHF. The J gene is TRBJ1-5, the V gene TRBV5-6, with D unclear. Germline V gene lookup returns CDR1 SGHDT and CDR2 YYEEEE. Trimming cost V 0 bases and J 7 bases, with 14 bases left between them. The CDR3 totals 15 residues.

The genes are TRBV30 and TRBJ1-1; a possible D gene is TRBD1 (6 bases). Germline V lookup: CDR1 GTSNPN, CDR2 SVGIG (reference sequence). Between the trimmed V and J ends, which lost 1 base and 3 bases, there was a span of 9 bases. CDR3 size: 13 residues. CDR3 loop: CAWSGTGHTEAFF. CDR3 bases: TGTGCCTGGAGTGGTACAGGGCACACTGAAGCTTTCTTT.

CDR3 DNA sequence: TGTGCCAGCAGCTTAGAATCTAGCGGCTCCTACAATGAGCAGTTCTTC. Translating gives CASSLESSGSYNEQFF. The chain carries TRBV7-2 and TRBJ2-1, with 7 bases matching TRBD2. The CDR3 contains 16 residues. The J segment lost 0 bases and the V segment lost 1 base, leaving 3 bases of the junction unmatched. Germline V gene data show CDR1 as SGHTA and CDR2 as FQGNSA.

The chain links TRBV19 to TRBJ1-2; D is unclear. Deletions cut 6 bases from V and 6 bases from J, with 5 bases between. Germline V gene lookup returns CDR1 LNHDA and CDR2 SQIVND (reference sequence). The CDR3 is 10 amino acids. The CDR3 nucleotides are TGTGCCAGTAGGGGAGATGGCTACACCTTC. It yields the protein CASRGDGYTF. Full variable domain (outside the CDR3, taken from reference TRBV19 and TRBJ1-2): DGGITQSPKYLFRKEGQNVTLSCEQNLNHDAMYWYRQDPGQGLRLIYYSQIVNDFQKGDIAEGYSVSREKKESFPLTVTSAQKNPTAFYLCASRGDGYTFGSGTRLTVV.

This clone was detected only a few times. The chain has TRBV9 and TRBJ2-7; maybe TRBD1 (6 bases). V lost 3 bases and J 6 bases, leaving 19 bases between the germline ends. Germline V CDR1 and CDR2: SGDLS, YYNGEE. This CDR3 is 15 amino acids long. CDR3: CASSAESVLGAEQYF. For the CDR3, the DNA is TGTGCCAGCAGCGCCGAATCGGTATTGGGGGCCGAGCAGTACTTC.

The V call is TRBV2, the J call TRBJ1-2, with a weak D call TRBD1 (5 bases). Trimming took off 7 bases at V and 8 bases at J, with 14 bases between the two ends. The CDR3 runs 12 residues. The germline V gene encodes CDR1 SNHLY and CDR2 FYNNEI. CDR3 in DNA: TGTGCCAGCACTGGGGGGGATTGGGGCTACACCTTC. Residues: CASTGGDWGYTF.

V is TRBV28 and J is TRBJ2-7, with 7 bases lining up with TRBD1. The CDR3 consists of 14 residues. With V trimmed by 5 bases and J by 1 base, 5 bases remained unmatched. Germline-derived CDR1 and CDR2 are MDHEN and SYDVKM. The CDR3 reads CASSLGGSSYEQYF. The CDR3, as DNA: TGTGCCAGCAGTCTAGGGGGCTCATCCTACGAGCAGTACTTC.

The DNA for the CDR3 is TGTGCCAGCAGTGGAGGGGGTGGACAGTACTTC. Protein: CASSGGGGQYF. The chain couples TRBV25-1 to TRBJ2-5, with D perhaps TRBD1 (6 bases). This CDR3 is 11 amino acids long. Between the trimmed V and J ends, which lost 4 bases and 11 bases, there was a span of 11 bases. Germline V gene sequence: CDR1 MGHDK, CDR2 SYGVNS.

The chain joins TRBV19 to TRBJ2-2; 7 nucleotides agree with TRBD2. Germline lookup yields CDR1 LNHDA and CDR2 SQIVND (reference sequence). The V and J ends lost 4 bases and 0 bases, in that order; junction bases with no gene match: 5. The CDR3 length is 16 residues. The CDR3: CASSNREATNTGELFF. CDR3 sequence (DNA): TGTGCCAGTAGTAACCGGGAGGCGACGAACACCGGGGAGCTGTTTTTT.

CDR3 loop: CASRPGQGNLEQYF. The CDR3 DNA sequence: TGTGCCAGCAGACCGGGACAGGGGAACCTCGAGCAGTACTTC. The chain employs TRBV27 and TRBJ2-7; 10 bases fit TRBD1. After removal of 6 bases from V and 6 bases from J, the junction contained 8 bases not matched to a gene. The CDR3 runs 14 residues. CDR1 is MNHEY, CDR2 SMNVEV, per germline (reference sequence).

The chain employs TRBV27 and TRBJ1-1; 10 nucleotides align to TRBD1. The CDR3 length is 14 residues. V lost 3 bases to trimming and J lost 3 bases; unmatched junction nucleotides: 1. Germline V gene lookup returns CDR1 MNHEY and CDR2 SMNVEV (reference sequence). The CDR3 here is CASSFGQGDTEAFF. In nucleotides, the CDR3 is TGTGCCAGCAGTTTTGGACAGGGGGACACTGAAGCTTTCTTT.

This chain links TRBV28 with TRBJ1-1; 9 nucleotides agree with TRBD1. The CDR3 runs 14 residues. Losses at the gene ends were 4 bases for V and 5 bases for J; bases not matched to a gene: 5. Germline CDR1 is MDHEN and CDR2 is SYDVKM. CDR3 nucleotide sequence: TGTGCCAGCAGTTACGGACAGGGGCGTACTGAAGCTTTCTTT. This gives the protein CASSYGQGRTEAFF.

The V and J genes are TRBV2 and TRBJ2-3, with TRBD2 matching 9 bases. The germline CDR1 and CDR2 sequences are SNHLY and FYNNEI. V gave up 6 bases and J gave up 2 bases; unmatched junction bases: 9. The CDR3 sequence is 16 residues long. CDR3 amino acids: CASRRDSGSPTDTQYF. Here the CDR3 DNA reads TGTGCCAGCAGAAGGGATAGCGGGAGTCCCACAGATACGCAGTATTTT.

The V gene is TRBV7-8, the J gene TRBJ2-3; possibly TRBD2 for D (6 bases). The CDR3 has 16 amino acids. V shed 1 base and J shed 2 bases, with 13 bases lying between them. Germline assignment: CDR1 SGHVS and CDR2 FQNEAQ. The CDR3 protein is CASSLGIAAFTDTQYF. The CDR3 DNA is TGTGCCAGCAGCTTAGGGATAGCGGCCTTCACAGATACGCAGTATTTT. The whole variable domain, filled in from reference TRBV7-8 and TRBJ2-3, reads GAGVSQSPRYKVAKRGQDVALRCDPISGHVSLFWYQQALGQGPEFLTYFQNEAQLDKSGLPSDRFFAERPEGSVSTLKIQRTQQEDSAVYLCASSLGIAAFTDTQYFGPGTRLTVL.

The chain couples TRBV28 to TRBJ2-1; the match to TRBD2 covers 9 bases. The V gene end was trimmed by 3 bases and the J gene end by 10 bases; junction bases not matched to a gene: 19. The CDR3 consists of 18 residues. The germline CDR1 and CDR2 sequences are MDHEN and SYDVKM. CDR3: CASSFGGGGASGVREQFF. In DNA form, the CDR3 reads TGTGCCAGCAGTTTCGGGGGGGGTGGGGCTAGCGGGGTAAGGGAGCAGTTCTTC.

This chain connects TRBV18 to TRBJ2-7, with 9 bases that match TRBD1. The V segment lost 6 bases and the J segment 2 bases; nucleotides outside the gene matches: 5. From germline, CDR1 is KGHSH and CDR2 LQKENI. The length of the CDR3 is 14 residues. The CDR3 is CASSADRGTYEQYF. The CDR3 nucleotides are TGTGCCAGCTCGGCGGACAGGGGTACCTACGAGCAGTACTTC. The full variable domain, with the rest looked up from reference TRBV18 and TRBJ2-7, is NAGVMQNPRHLVRRRGQEARLRCSPMKGHSHVYWYRQLPEEGLKFMVYLQKENIIDESGMPKERFSAEFPKEGPSILRIQQVVRGDSAAYFCASSADRGTYEQYFGPGTRLTVT.

CDR3 sequence (DNA): TGTGCCAGCAGTAACCTAGGGGGGAGGGCCGGAACAGATACGCAGTATTTT. Residues: CASSNLGGRAGTDTQYF. This sequence joins TRBV27 and TRBJ2-3; weak D call: TRBD2 (7 bases). V gave up 5 bases and J gave up 3 bases, with 21 bases separating them. Germline CDR1 MNHEY, CDR2 SMNVEV (reference sequence). This CDR3 region has 17 residues.

This chain uses TRBV29-1 with TRBJ1-5, with 8 nucleotides matching TRBD1. In germline, CDR1 is SQVTM, CDR2 ANQGSEA. The CDR3 spans 15 residues. J gave up 3 bases and V 7 bases, and 11 bases lay outside the gene matches. CDR3 in DNA: TGCAGCGCTAGAGCCGGGACAGGAAACAATCAGCCCCAGCATTTT. Its protein is CSARAGTGNNQPQHF.

The chain links TRBV29-1 to TRBJ2-7, with D possibly being TRBD1 (6 bases). The CDR3 length is 11 residues. With 7 bases removed from V and 3 bases from J, the gap between germline ends came to 10 bases. CDR1 SQVTM and CDR2 ANQGSEA come from the germline V gene. In nucleotides, the CDR3 is TGCAGCGCCAGGGGAGACTACGAGCAGTACTTC. This codes for CSARGDYEQYF.

The sample holds a few counts of this clone. The chain links TRBV9 to TRBJ1-1; 8 bases line up with TRBD1. V gave up 0 bases and J gave up 2 bases; unmatched junction bases: 9. The CDR3 is made up of 17 amino acids. Looked up from germline, CDR1 is SGDLS and CDR2 is YYNGEE. The CDR3 sequence: CASSVAGTGALNTEAFF. The DNA for the CDR3 is TGTGCCAGCAGCGTAGCGGGGACAGGTGCCCTCAACACTGAAGCTTTCTTT.

This chain connects TRBV5-1 to TRBJ2-7; TRBD2 aligns across 13 bases. Looked up from germline, CDR1 is SGHRS and CDR2 is YFSETQ. V lost 4 bases to trimming and J lost 5 bases; unmatched junction nucleotides: 3. CDR3 size: 14 residues. The chain's CDR3 is CASSTSGGANEQYF. The CDR3 DNA sequence: TGCGCCAGCAGCACTAGCGGGGGGGCCAACGAGCAGTACTTC.

The genes are TRBV6-1 and TRBJ1-1, with 7 bases lining up with TRBD1. V lost 3 bases to trimming and J lost 4 bases; unmatched junction nucleotides: 5. CDR1 is MNHNS, CDR2 SASEGT, per germline. CDR3 length: 14 amino acids. The CDR3 nucleotides are TGTGCCAGCAGTGACGCAGGGGGATCCACTGAAGCTTTCTTT. Residues: CASSDAGGSTEAFF.

The gene calls are TRBV11-2 and TRBJ2-7, with TRBD1 matching over 9 bases. Germline V gene lookup returns CDR1 SGHAT and CDR2 FQNNGV. This CDR3 is built from 14 residues. The CDR3 DNA is TGTGCCAGCAGCTTAGGGGGACAGGGATTTTCGTTATCTGTC. This encodes CASSLGGQGFSLSV.

The rearrangement uses TRBV29-1 and TRBJ1-1; possibly TRBD1 for D (5 bases). Germline V gene sequence: CDR1 SQVTM, CDR2 ANQGSEA. The CDR3 has 12 residues. V lost 6 bases, J lost 1 base, and 9 bases lay in between. The CDR3 coding sequence is TGCAGCGTCCCTACAGGGAACACTGAAGCTTTCTTT. Protein: CSVPTGNTEAFF.

V usage is TRBV5-1 and J usage is TRBJ2-1; TRBD1 matches 9 bases. The CDR3 is made up of 15 amino acids. V was clipped by 4 bases and J by 4 bases; unmatched bases: 6. Germline CDR1 is SGHRS and CDR2 is YFSETQ. The CDR3 spells CASSTEDRGYNEQFF. The DNA for the CDR3 is TGCGCCAGCAGCACGGAGGACAGGGGATACAATGAGCAGTTCTTC.

In its sample, this clone was seen a few times. This sequence joins TRBV19 and TRBJ1-1; perhaps TRBD1 as D (6 bases). Germline V gene data show CDR1 as LNHDA and CDR2 as SQIVND (reference sequence). The CDR3 has 14 residues. CDR3 region: CALRGGTASTEAFF. The CDR3, as DNA: TGTGCTTTGCGGGGGGGCACAGCATCCACTGAAGCTTTCTTT.